What follows are 32 T cell receptor beta chains derived from one specimen sequenced in a study of blood T cell repertoires in COVID-19. The table came from immunoSEQ multiplex PCR; TCRdb's copy has only in-frame clones and leaves some out. The sample shows 140,000 or so clones, around 90% of them seen only once. Sequencing was performed on peripheral blood. These receptors were obtained from a man aged 70-80 years with acute or convalescent COVID-19.

This chain connects TRBV5-1 to TRBJ1-6; 7 nucleotides line up with TRBD1. This CDR3 comprises 16 residues. Germline-derived CDR1 and CDR2 are SGHRS and YFSETQ. V lost 5 bases and J lost 6; bases outside the gene matches: 11. The CDR3 DNA reads as TGCGCCAGCAGGGGCTCTACGGGACAGCCTAATTCACCCCTCCACTTT. The encoded protein is CASRGSTGQPNSPLHF. Combining the CDR3 with reference TRBV5-1 and TRBJ1-6 gives the whole variable domain KAGVTQTPRYLIKTRGQQVTLSCSPISGHRSVSWYQQTPGQGLQFLFEYFSETQRNKGNFPGRFSGRQFSNSRSEMNVSTLELGDSALYLCASRGSTGQPNSPLHFGNGTRLTVT.

The chain employs TRBV6-6 and TRBJ2-2, with TRBD2 identical over 9 bases. Germline assignment: CDR1 MNHNY and CDR2 SVGAGI (reference sequence). The CDR3 covers 16 residues. The junction had 9 bases not matched to a gene; V was cut back by 4 bases and J by 6 bases. The CDR3 is CASSLGRRGGSGELFF. The CDR3 DNA follows: TGTGCCAGCAGTTTGGGTCGGCGGGGGGGATCCGGGGAGCTGTTTTTT.

This chain joins TRBV5-1 and TRBJ2-7, with TRBD1 identical over 7 bases. The CDR3 loop spans 14 amino acids. Germline assignment: CDR1 SGHRS and CDR2 YFSETQ. J was trimmed by 4 bases and V by 0 bases; bases with no gene match: 4. This chain's CDR3 is CASSLEGQTYEQYF. The CDR3 DNA sequence: TGCGCCAGCAGCTTGGAGGGACAGACTTACGAGCAGTACTTC.

The CDR3 loop reads CASSVTGSYNSPLHF. The CDR3 DNA is TGTGCCAGCAGTGTGACAGGTTCCTATAATTCACCCCTCCACTTT. The chain combines TRBV25-1 with TRBJ1-6; the D gene is possibly TRBD1 (6 bases). The V gene's germline CDR1 is MGHDK and CDR2 SYGVNS. The CDR3 covers 15 residues. The V end lost 4 bases, the J end lost 1 base, and 8 bases lay between the germline ends.

This clone was seen more than once but under ten times. The chain has TRBV5-1 and TRBJ1-1, with D tentatively TRBD1 (5 bases). The CDR3 length is 14 residues. CDR1 SGHRS and CDR2 YFSETQ come from the germline V gene. V dropped 4 bases and J dropped 1 base, with 11 bases sitting between them. The CDR3 DNA is TGCGCCAGCAGCCGCGCCGGGGGGAACACTGAAGCTTTCTTT. It codes for CASSRAGGNTEAFF.

The genes are TRBV25-1 and TRBJ2-5; 9 positions agree with TRBD1. J was trimmed by 4 bases and V by 8 bases; bases with no gene match: 14. The CDR3 covers 16 residues. CDR1 MGHDK and CDR2 SYGVNS come from the germline V gene. This chain's CDR3 is CASALTDRGFRETQYF. The CDR3, as DNA: TGTGCCAGCGCCCTGACGGACAGGGGTTTCCGAGAGACCCAGTACTTC.

In nucleotides, the CDR3 is TGTGCCAGCAGCCCACATGGGGGGAGCATGAACACTGAAGCTTTCTTT. Protein product: CASSPHGGSMNTEAFF. The genes are TRBV3-1 (or the pseudogene TRBV3-2) and TRBJ1-1, with a possible D match to TRBD1 (5 bases). CDR3 length equals 16 residues. CDR1 and CDR2 (germline): LGHDT, YNNKEL (reference sequence). The ends were cut back, 4 bases at V and 0 bases at J, with 15 bases in the middle.

This clone has more than one count but fewer than ten. This sequence joins TRBV23-1 and TRBJ1-1; TRBD1 might be the D (6 bases). TRBV23-1 is designated an ORF whose function remains uncertain. Trimming cost V 0 bases and J 3 bases, with 11 bases left between them. The CDR3 totals 15 residues. The CDR3 here is CASSQSRPGDTEAFF. The CDR3 nucleotides are TGCGCCAGCAGTCAATCCAGACCAGGGGACACTGAAGCTTTCTTT.

The chain couples TRBV7-3 to TRBJ2-1, with D possibly matching TRBD2 (6 bases). V gave up 4 bases and J gave up 4 bases, with 11 bases separating them. Per germline, CDR1 SGHTA and CDR2 FQGTGA. The length of the CDR3 is 14 residues. CDR3 sequence: CASSSGLLYNEQFF. Written as DNA, the CDR3 is TGTGCCAGCAGCTCCGGACTACTTTACAATGAGCAGTTCTTC. Drawing the rest from reference TRBV7-3 and TRBJ2-1, the complete variable domain is GAGVSQTPSNKVTEKGKYVELRCDPISGHTALYWYRQSLGQGPEFLIYFQGTGAADDSGLPNDRFFAVRPEGSVSTLKIQRTERGDSAVYLCASSSGLLYNEQFFGPGTRLTVL.

The V and J genes are TRBV5-1 and TRBJ2-2; maybe TRBD1 (6 bases). Trimming took off 4 bases at V and 5 bases at J, with 21 bases between the two ends. In germline, CDR1 is SGHRS, CDR2 YFSETQ. The CDR3 consists of 17 residues. The CDR3 sequence: CASSRTVGARSTGELFF. CDR3 in DNA: TGCGCCAGCAGCCGGACCGTGGGGGCGCGGTCTACCGGGGAGCTGTTTTTT.

V is TRBV7-2 and J is TRBJ2-1; tentatively, D is TRBD2 (6 bases). The V end was cut by 0 bases, the J end by 9 bases, with 9 bases between. The CDR3 sequence is 13 residues long. Germline V CDR1 and CDR2: SGHTA, FQGNSA. The CDR3 coding sequence is TGTGCCAGCAGCTTAGCGCCGGAGGGTGAGCAGTTCTTC. As protein: CASSLAPEGEQFF.

The rearrangement links TRBV5-1 to TRBJ2-2, with 10 bases identical to TRBD1. The ends lost 4 bases at V and 0 bases at J; junction bases unmatched: 3. Germline-derived CDR1 and CDR2 are SGHRS and YFSETQ. The CDR3 loop spans 16 amino acids. CDR3 loop: CASSGTGDTNTGELFF. The CDR3 DNA is TGCGCCAGCAGCGGGACAGGGGACACGAACACCGGGGAGCTGTTTTTT.

The genes are TRBV27 and TRBJ1-4, with D tentatively TRBD1 (6 bases). The CDR3 runs 16 residues. Germline CDR1 MNHEY, CDR2 SMNVEV (reference sequence). Trimming shortened V by 5 bases and J by 2 bases, and 15 bases separated the two germline ends. For the CDR3, the DNA is TGTGCCAGCAGTCCACGAGGGGGTTCCACTAATGAAAAACTGTTTTTT. It specifies CASSPRGGSTNEKLFF.

The rearrangement uses TRBV11-3 and TRBJ2-7; 10 bases align to TRBD2. V shed 1 base, J shed 8 bases, and the junction held 8 bases outside the gene matches. The germline V gene encodes CDR1 SGHNT and CDR2 YENEEA. This CDR3 is built from 15 residues. The DNA of the CDR3 is TGTGCCAGCAGCTTAGGGCTAGCGGGAGTTGAAAAGCAGTACTTC. This codes for CASSLGLAGVEKQYF.

The J gene is TRBJ2-7, the V gene TRBV2; 11 nucleotides align to TRBD2. This CDR3 has 15 amino acids. The germline V gene encodes CDR1 SNHLY and CDR2 FYNNEI. With 4 bases clipped from V and 0 bases from J, the junction kept 2 bases outside the gene matches. The CDR3 bases are TGTGCCAGCAGTGGGCTAGCGGGGGGCTCCTACGAGCAGTACTTC. Amino acids: CASSGLAGGSYEQYF.

The chain recombines TRBV11-2 with TRBJ2-5, with D unclear. With 1 base removed from V and 1 base from J, the gap between germline ends came to 7 bases. CDR3 length: 14 amino acids. CDR1 is SGHAT, CDR2 FQNNGV, per germline. The CDR3 loop is CASSLALFQETQYF. CDR3 nucleotide sequence: TGTGCCAGCAGCTTAGCCCTTTTCCAAGAGACCCAGTACTTC.

This chain connects TRBV10-1 to TRBJ2-2, with D possibly being TRBD1 (6 bases). The CDR3 runs 17 residues. V was pared by 0 bases and J by 5 bases, with 16 bases between. Germline assignment: CDR1 WNHNN and CDR2 SYGVQD (reference sequence). The chain's CDR3 is CASSESTGQRLTGELFF. CDR3 sequence (DNA): TGCGCCAGCAGTGAGTCAACAGGGCAACGGTTGACCGGGGAGCTGTTTTTT.

The chain has TRBV28 and TRBJ1-5, with 7 bases lining up with TRBD1. Trimming removed 6 bases from V and 5 bases from J; junction bases left unmatched: 7. Germline V gene lookup returns CDR1 MDHEN and CDR2 SYDVKM. The CDR3 extends over 14 amino acids. The DNA for the CDR3 is TGTGCCAGCAGGACAGGGACAAGGGATCAGCCCCAGCATTTT. It yields the protein CASRTGTRDQPQHF. Variable domain in full (rest from reference TRBV28 and TRBJ1-5): DVKVTQSSRYLVKRTGEKVFLECVQDMDHENMFWYRQDPGLGLRLIYFSYDVKMKEKGDIPEGYSVSREKKERFSLILESASTNQTSMYLCASRTGTRDQPQHFGDGTRLSIL.

The chain carries TRBV18 and TRBJ1-6; D is unclear. The V end was cut by 0 bases, the J end by 8 bases, with 2 bases between. This CDR3 spans 12 amino acids. Germline lookup yields CDR1 KGHSH and CDR2 LQKENI. The CDR3 DNA follows: TGTGCCAGCTCACCACCCGATTCACCCCTCCACTTT. Amino acids: CASSPPDSPLHF.

The V gene is TRBV4-1, the J gene TRBJ2-7; a possible D gene is TRBD1 (7 bases). Trimming left V 6 bases short and J 4 bases short, with 19 bases between. The CDR3 sequence is 15 residues long. In germline, CDR1 is MGHRA, CDR2 YSYEKL. The CDR3 nucleotides read TGCGCCAGCAGTCCCGTCGGGGGACAGCGTTACGAGCAGTACTTC. Encoded protein: CASSPVGGQRYEQYF.

The genes are TRBV27 and TRBJ1-4; D remains unclear. The V end was cut by 8 bases, the J end by 0 bases, with 10 bases between. The CDR3 runs to 14 residues. Germline CDR1 and CDR2: MNHEY and SMNVEV (reference sequence). CDR3 DNA: TGTGCCAGCGGTAGAGTGTCAACTAATGAAAAACTGTTTTTT. Residues: CASGRVSTNEKLFF.

V gene TRBV6-5 combines with J gene TRBJ2-1; the match to TRBD2 covers 9 bases. This CDR3 region has 14 residues. Trimming removed 8 bases from V and 2 bases from J; junction bases left unmatched: 4. Per the germline V gene, CDR1 is MNHEY and CDR2 is SVGAGI. The CDR3 spells CASSPSGAYNEQFF. In DNA form, the CDR3 reads TGTGCCAGCTCTCCTAGCGGGGCCTACAATGAGCAGTTCTTC.

This clone was recorded only once. The chain is built from TRBV11-2 and TRBJ2-2, with unresolved D. Germline V CDR1 and CDR2: SGHAT, FQNNGV. The CDR3 runs 13 residues. Trimming left V 2 bases short and J 2 bases short, with 3 bases between. The CDR3 DNA is TGTGCCAGCAGCTTACTTAACACCGGGGAGCTGTTTTTT. This translates into CASSLLNTGELFF.

This chain joins TRBV3-1 (or the pseudogene TRBV3-2) and TRBJ1-5; unclear D gene. Trimming took off 1 base at V and 5 bases at J, with 12 bases between the two ends. Germline V gene sequence: CDR1 LGHDT, CDR2 YNNKEL (reference sequence). This CDR3 region has 15 residues. The DNA for the CDR3 is TGTGCCAGCAGCCAAGGGGTAGAGGTGTATCAGCCCCAGCATTTT. This codes for CASSQGVEVYQPQHF.

The chain links TRBV6-5 to TRBJ2-1; 7 bases fit TRBD2. Germline assignment: CDR1 MNHEY and CDR2 SVGAGI. The CDR3 extends over 16 amino acids. The ends lost 0 bases at V and 8 bases at J; junction bases unmatched: 10. DNA of the CDR3: TGTGCCAGCAGTTACTCCGATGGGACGGGAGGAGATGAGCAGTTCTTC. It specifies CASSYSDGTGGDEQFF.

The chain combines TRBV19 with TRBJ2-5; 9 bases map to TRBD1. Germline V gives CDR1 LNHDA, CDR2 SQIVND (reference sequence). V trimming: 6 bases; J trimming: 5 bases; junction bases outside the gene matches: 4. The CDR3 has 13 amino acids. The CDR3 region has the DNA TGTGCCAGTAGGAACAGGGGGCGGGAGACCCAGTACTTC. It codes for CASRNRGRETQYF.

V usage is TRBV7-9 and J usage is TRBJ1-2; D gene unclear. There are 14 residues in the CDR3. Germline V gene data show CDR1 as SEHNR and CDR2 as FQNEAQ (reference sequence). Trimming cost V 7 bases and J 5 bases, with 17 bases left between them. CDR3: CASTEAAGIYGYTF. CDR3 nucleotide sequence: TGTGCCAGCACCGAGGCGGCGGGGATATATGGCTACACCTTC.

The J gene is TRBJ2-3, the V gene TRBV30; 10 bases agree with TRBD2. Germline V CDR1 and CDR2: GTSNPN, SVGIG (reference sequence). V lost 4 bases, J lost 3 bases, and 1 base stayed unmatched. The CDR3 totals 13 residues. CDR3 amino acids: CAWTSGSTDTQYF. CDR3 nucleotide sequence: TGTGCCTGGACTAGCGGGAGTACAGATACGCAGTATTTT.

This chain links TRBV5-1 with TRBJ1-1; no clear D gene. V dropped 0 bases and J dropped 5 bases, with 14 bases sitting between them. Germline-derived CDR1 and CDR2 are SGHRS and YFSETQ. The CDR3 consists of 15 residues. This CDR3 reads CASSLGVGSGTEAFF. The CDR3 DNA follows: TGCGCCAGCAGCTTGGGGGTGGGTAGCGGGACTGAAGCTTTCTTT.

For the CDR3, the DNA is TGTGCCAGCAGCTTTCAGTGGGGAGAGGAGCAGTACTTC. Amino acid sequence: CASSFQWGEEQYF. The chain combines TRBV11-3 with TRBJ2-7, with a tentative D call TRBD2 (5 bases). Germline values: CDR1 SGHNT, CDR2 YENEEA. The CDR3 sequence is 13 residues long. The V gene lost 3 bases and the J gene lost 7 bases, with 13 bases spanning the gap.

The chain employs TRBV7-2 and TRBJ2-7, with D possibly matching TRBD2 (6 bases). The ends were cut back, 2 bases at V and 7 bases at J, with 15 bases in the middle. This CDR3 is built from 14 residues. The germline CDR1 and CDR2 sequences are SGHTA and FQGNSA. The chain's CDR3 is CASSLSPGVGEQYF. As DNA, the CDR3 is TGTGCCAGCAGCTTAAGTCCGGGAGTGGGGGAGCAGTACTTC.

CDR3 amino acids: CASSPSGVRTEAFF. CDR3 sequence (DNA): TGTGCCAGCAGCCCTTCAGGGGTGAGGACTGAAGCTTTCTTT. This chain connects TRBV6-6 to TRBJ1-1, with a tentative D call TRBD1 (6 bases). CDR1 is MNHNY and CDR2 is SVGAGI in the germline V gene (reference sequence). V was clipped by 6 bases and J by 5 bases, with 16 bases between them. This CDR3 comprises 14 residues.